This T cell receptor (beta chain) was identified in a study of monozygotic twins with inflammatory bowel disease. Whole blood that had not undergone T cell sorting provided the isolated total RNA. Researchers used template switching to add UMIs featuring a 6-nucleotide sample barcode. TCRdb re-called the 5' RACE reads and catalogs CDR3 proteins one per entry, DNA excluded. The sample table sets out under 350,000 distinct CDR3 sequences. CDR1 is MNHNS, CDR2 SASEGT, per germline. CDR3 length: 14 amino acids. Sample: blood. The receptor comes from a human donor with ulcerative colitis or Crohn's disease, or a healthy co-twin of an affected twin (not recorded which). The rearrangement joins TRBV6-1 to TRBJ2-3; TCRdb's D call of TRBD2 is untestable without DNA. CDR3 amino acids: CASSLDGSLDTQYF.